Listed here are 15 T cell receptor beta chains from one sample, sequenced in a study of T cells in Graves' hyperthyroidism and ophthalmopathy. Regions amplified from RNA transcripts were the TCR beta CDR3 regions. The HTBI set primed first-round TCR CDR3 RT-PCR. Each CDR3 protein gets one entry after TCRdb re-called the multiplex PCR reads with MiXCR. The repertoire holds 250,000 to 300,000 distinct CDR3 sequences, with about an eighth as singletons. Sequencing used blood. The source is a woman aged 25 to 39 with Graves' hyperthyroidism that later progressed to Graves' ophthalmopathy.

This clonotype was detected many times. This chain uses TRBV15 with TRBJ2-1, with 8 positions matching TRBD2. The CDR3 contains 22 residues. Germline V gene data show CDR1 as LNHNV and CDR2 as YYDKDF (reference sequence). Trimming removed 3 bases from V and 0 bases from J; junction bases left unmatched: 22. The CDR3 sequence is CATSRGRGVSGAGPGSYNEQFF. CDR3 DNA: TGTGCCACCAGCAGGGGGAGGGGGGTTAGCGGGGCTGGGCCTGGCTCCTACAATGAGCAGTTCTTC.

This clonotype was found many times. This sequence joins TRBV20-1 and TRBJ2-1, with D possibly being TRBD2 (6 bases). Germline CDR1 and CDR2: DFQATT and SNEGSKA (reference sequence). The CDR3 spans 15 residues. The CDR3 sequence is CSARPNAGPSAEQFF. The CDR3 coding sequence is TGCAGCGCCAGACCCAATGCGGGGCCATCGGCTGAGCAGTTCTTC.

This clonotype occurred once. The chain recombines TRBV6-1 with TRBJ1-1; no clear D gene. Germline V CDR1 and CDR2: MNHNS, SASEGT. V was trimmed by 8 bases and J by 3 bases, leaving 19 bases between them. This CDR3 has 15 amino acids. Here the CDR3 reads CASGPRGRSDTEAFF. The CDR3 DNA reads TGTGCCAGCGGACCCCGTGGGAGGTCCGACACTGAAGCTTTCTTT.

The chain is built from TRBV6-1 and TRBJ2-7; TRBD2 matches 10 bases. The trim removed 10 bases at V and 0 bases at J, leaving 3 bases unmatched. CDR1 is MNHNS and CDR2 is SASEGT in the germline V gene. The CDR3 is made up of 13 amino acids. The CDR3 sequence: CAISGGRSYEQYV. The CDR3 nucleotides read TGTGCCATTAGCGGGGGGCGCTCCTACGAGCAGTACGTC.

The chain links TRBV6-1 to TRBJ2-7, with 8 bases identical to TRBD1. This CDR3 region has 13 residues. CDR1 is MNHNS and CDR2 is SASEGT in the germline V gene. V lost 5 bases, J lost 4 bases, and 4 bases stayed unmatched. The CDR3 loop is CASSRDRRYEQYF. The DNA for the CDR3 is TGTGCCAGCAGTAGGGACAGGCGATACGAGCAGTACTTC.

V gene TRBV10-3 combines with J gene TRBJ2-5, with a weak D call TRBD1 (5 bases). In germline, CDR1 is ENHRY, CDR2 SYGVKD. V was pared by 3 bases and J by 11 bases, with 22 bases between. This CDR3 contains 15 residues. CDR3 region: CAISEGVLVPGEQYF. The CDR3 nucleotides are TGTGCCATCAGTGAAGGGGTCTTGGTACCGGGTGAGCAGTACTTC.

V gene TRBV19 combines with J gene TRBJ2-2; 8 bases are a match to TRBD1. The V gene end was trimmed by 10 bases and the J gene end by 2 bases; junction bases not matched to a gene: 9. CDR1 and CDR2 (germline): LNHDA, SQIVND (reference sequence). The CDR3 is made up of 15 amino acids. CDR3 DNA: TGTGCCACACTGGACAGGGAGATTAACACCGGGGAGCTGTTTTTT. Translation: CATLDREINTGELFF.

This clonotype appeared a few times. This sequence joins TRBV6-1 and TRBJ2-5; 8 bases agree with TRBD1. After removal of 5 bases from V and 5 bases from J, the junction contained 10 bases not matched to a gene. Germline CDR1 is MNHNS and CDR2 is SASEGT. The CDR3 has 15 amino acids. The CDR3 here is CASSNDGQGWETQYF. The CDR3 bases are TGTGCCAGCAGTAATGACGGACAGGGTTGGGAGACCCAGTACTTC.

V usage is TRBV10-3 and J usage is TRBJ2-7; D ambiguous. The length of the CDR3 is 12 residues. V shed 6 bases and J shed 1 base, with 7 bases lying between them. Germline assignment: CDR1 ENHRY and CDR2 SYGVKD. CDR3 DNA: TGTGCCATCAGCCCTGGGTCCTACGAGCAGTACTTC. This gives the protein CAISPGSYEQYF.

This clonotype was seen repeatedly, ten times or more. The CDR3 region is CSGQVPWDEQYF. In DNA form, the CDR3 reads TGCAGTGGACAGGTTCCCTGGGACGAGCAGTACTTC. This chain joins TRBV20-1 and TRBJ2-7; perhaps TRBD1 as D (6 bases). Trimming left V 7 bases short and J 5 bases short, with 15 bases between. CDR3 length: 12 amino acids. CDR1 DFQATT and CDR2 SNEGSKA come from the germline V gene (reference sequence).

This clonotype was observed at least ten times. The rearrangement joins TRBV27 to TRBJ2-3; 7 bases map to TRBD2. V lost 4 bases and J lost 6; bases outside the gene matches: 10. The length of the CDR3 is 15 residues. Germline V lookup: CDR1 MNHEY, CDR2 SMNVEV (reference sequence). DNA of the CDR3: TGTGCCAGCAGTTACGGACTAGAGGGTTTCGATACGCAGTATTTT. It specifies CASSYGLEGFDTQYF.

This clonotype appeared many times. The rearrangement uses TRBV10-3 and TRBJ1-1; D gene unclear. Per the germline V gene, CDR1 is ENHRY and CDR2 is SYGVKD. This CDR3 spans 13 amino acids. The ends were cut back, 4 bases at V and 2 bases at J, with 8 bases in the middle. As DNA, the CDR3 is TGTGCCATCAGTGTTGAAATAAACACTGAAGCTTTCTTT. It specifies CAISVEINTEAFF.

This clonotype was seen ten or more times. The gene calls are TRBV7-9 and TRBJ2-7; D is perhaps TRBD1 (6 bases). Germline V CDR1 and CDR2: SEHNR, FQNEAQ (reference sequence). The CDR3 covers 12 residues. Between the trimmed V and J ends, which lost 8 bases and 3 bases, there was a span of 11 bases. The CDR3 nucleotides are TGTGCCAGCGCGGGCAGGGGCTACGAGCAGTACTTC. Translated: CASAGRGYEQYF.

For this clonotype: Given a much more abundant clone one base away, this may be a read error. The chain employs TRBV6-1 and TRBJ2-7; 8 nucleotides match TRBD2. The J segment lost 7 bases and the V segment lost 8 bases, leaving 16 bases of the junction unmatched. CDR1 is MNHNS and CDR2 is SASEGT in the germline V gene. The length of the CDR3 is 15 residues. CDR3 loop: CASYWGPAGEGEQYF. CDR3 sequence (DNA): TGTGCCAGCTACTGGGGACCAGCGGGAGAAGGAGAGCAGTACTTC.

This clonotype was observed at least ten times. This chain joins TRBV30 and TRBJ1-5; D ambiguous. The CDR3 is made up of 14 amino acids. Germline V CDR1 and CDR2: GTSNPN, SVGIG (reference sequence). The V end was cut by 1 base, the J end by 4 bases, with 11 bases between. In DNA, the CDR3 is TGTGCCTGGAGTGGGTGGAGTGAGAATCAGCCCCAGCATTTT. Amino acid sequence: CAWSGWSENQPQHF.